Sequencing of this T cell receptor (beta chain) was carried out in a study of shared clonotypes between healthy human individuals. The CDR3 covers 14 residues. The V segment lost 5 bases and the J segment 7 bases; nucleotides outside the gene matches: 9. The V gene's germline CDR1 is SGHRS and CDR2 YFSETQ. Execution of the assay was at deep level. The material for each subset, its genomic DNA, was split evenly across several immunoSEQ plates. Sequenced by immunoSEQ multiplex PCR; TCRdb stores in-frame clones only, minus some. The sample records over a million clones, 98% being singletons. There were no recent acute infections or vaccinations among the donors, who were healthy HIV-negative adults.

The TCR comes from a man under 40 in good health. Material for sequencing was naive CD4+ T cells sorted from blood. Subset defined: CD45RA+ positively selected. The chain links TRBV5-1 to TRBJ2-7; TRBD1 matches at 10 bases. In DNA, the CDR3 is TGCGCCAGCAGGCCCGGGACAGGGGAGCGTGAGCAGTACTTC. This gives the protein CASRPGTGEREQYF.